The next 15 T cell receptor beta chains were all read from a single sample in a study of blood T cell repertoires in COVID-19. Measured with immunoSEQ multiplex PCR; TCRdb has only the in-frame clones, and not every one. This sample has 250,000 to 350,000 clones; approximately 84% occur once, and the top ten carry over 1.3%. Input material: peripheral blood. These receptors originate from a human donor with COVID-19, enrolled during active disease. The donor label of this sample is uncertain.

The gene calls are TRBV6-1 and TRBJ1-3; possible D gene TRBD1, 5 bases. Looked up from germline, CDR1 is MNHNS and CDR2 is SASEGT. Deletions cut 3 bases from V and 8 bases from J, with 8 bases between. CDR3 length: 12 residues. The CDR3 spells CASSELGDTIYF. The CDR3 DNA reads TGTGCCAGCAGTGAGTTAGGGGACACCATATATTTT.

The chain uses TRBV28 and TRBJ1-5; D remains ambiguous. The CDR3 contains 12 residues. Germline CDR1 reads MDHEN; CDR2 reads SYDVKM. The V and J ends lost 7 bases and 5 bases respectively, with 9 bases between them. CDR3 DNA sequence: TGTGCCAGCAACTTAAGTTATCAGCCCCAGCATTTT. Its protein product is CASNLSYQPQHF.

The chain joins TRBV11-3 to TRBJ2-5; D possibly corresponds to TRBD1 (6 bases). The germline V gene has CDR1 SGHNT and CDR2 YENEEA. The CDR3 sequence is 15 residues long. The ends were cut back, 1 base at V and 5 bases at J, with 14 bases in the middle. CDR3 in DNA: TGTGCCAGCAGCTTAGTGGCTGGGGGCCCGGAGACCCAGTACTTC. Residues: CASSLVAGGPETQYF.

The rearrangement joins TRBV28 to TRBJ1-3; no firm D call. The CDR3 consists of 16 residues. Trimming took 3 bases from V and 0 from J, leaving 12 bases between them. Germline assignment: CDR1 MDHEN and CDR2 SYDVKM. The CDR3 reads CASSFSIGGSGNTIYF. The DNA of the CDR3 is TGTGCCAGCAGTTTCTCGATCGGCGGCTCTGGAAACACCATATATTTT.

The gene calls are TRBV6-2 or TRBV6-3 and TRBJ2-1; 10 nucleotides line up with TRBD2. The CDR3 runs 14 residues. Germline CDR1 MNHEY, CDR2 SVGEGT. The V and J ends lost 2 bases and 9 bases, in that order; junction bases with no gene match: 4. The CDR3 is CASSYPSGRSEQFF. The CDR3 DNA follows: TGTGCCAGCAGTTACCCTAGCGGGAGAAGTGAGCAGTTCTTC.

The genes are TRBV6-5 and TRBJ1-3; no definite D call. This CDR3 comprises 13 residues. CDR1 MNHEY and CDR2 SVGAGI come from the germline V gene. V lost 5 bases and J lost 4, with 9 bases in between. CDR3 in amino acids: CASSSRSGNTIYF. DNA of the CDR3: TGTGCCAGCAGTAGCCGATCCGGAAACACCATATATTTT.

The rearrangement uses TRBV15 and TRBJ1-5, with a possible D match to TRBD1 (6 bases). CDR3 size: 16 residues. Germline V gene lookup returns CDR1 LNHNV and CDR2 YYDKDF (reference sequence). The V and J ends lost 2 bases and 2 bases respectively, with 13 bases between them. CDR3 DNA sequence: TGTGCCACCAGCAGATCTCAGGGGTTCGGCAATCAGCCCCAGCATTTT. Its translation is CATSRSQGFGNQPQHF.

A single count supports this clone. J is TRBJ2-5 and V is TRBV6-5; 9 bases are a match to TRBD2. CDR1 is MNHEY and CDR2 is SVGAGI in the germline V gene. With 2 bases clipped from V and 5 bases from J, the junction kept 6 bases outside the gene matches. The CDR3 has 15 amino acids. The DNA of the CDR3 is TGTGCCAGCAGTTACGGGGCGGGAGGGATTGAGACCCAGTACTTC. Translated, it gives CASSYGAGGIETQYF.

This clone has just one count. The rearrangement joins TRBV4-3 to TRBJ2-4; 11 bases are shared with TRBD2. The CDR3 has 16 amino acids. Looked up from germline, CDR1 is LGHNA and CDR2 is YSLEER. V was pared by 3 bases and J by 1 base, with 2 bases of the junction left unmatched. The CDR3 nucleotides read TGCGCCAGCAGCCAGTTAGCGGGAGGGGCCAAAAACATTCAGTACTTC. Translating gives CASSQLAGGAKNIQYF.

The chain uses TRBV19 and TRBJ2-7; tentative D call: TRBD2 (6 bases). V was clipped by 4 bases and J by 0 bases, with 13 bases between them. The CDR3 contains 15 residues. CDR1 LNHDA and CDR2 SQIVND come from the germline V gene (reference sequence). DNA of the CDR3: TGTGCCAGTAGTACAGGAGGAGGGGCCTCCTACGAGCAGTACTTC. As protein: CASSTGGGASYEQYF.

The chain has TRBV6-2 or TRBV6-3 and TRBJ1-2; the match to TRBD1 covers 7 bases. Germline V lookup: CDR1 MNHEY, CDR2 SVGEGT. This CDR3 is built from 17 residues. The V segment lost 2 bases and the J segment 1 base; nucleotides outside the gene matches: 10. The CDR3 reads CASSYVPGTALNYGYTF. The CDR3 region has the DNA TGTGCCAGCAGTTACGTCCCGGGGACAGCTCTTAACTATGGCTACACCTTC.

The J gene is TRBJ2-1, the V gene TRBV18; 11 positions match TRBD1. This CDR3 is 15 amino acids long. The J segment lost 6 bases and the V segment lost 3 bases, leaving 4 bases of the junction unmatched. Germline CDR1 is KGHSH and CDR2 is LQKENI. CDR3 in amino acids: CASSPDRGLLNEQFF. Here the CDR3 DNA reads TGTGCCAGCTCACCGGACAGGGGGCTCCTCAATGAGCAGTTCTTC. Looking up the rest from reference TRBV18 and TRBJ2-1 gives the full variable domain: NAGVMQNPRHLVRRRGQEARLRCSPMKGHSHVYWYRQLPEEGLKFMVYLQKENIIDESGMPKERFSAEFPKEGPSILRIQQVVRGDSAAYFCASSPDRGLLNEQFFGPGTRLTVL.

The DNA of the CDR3 is TGTGCCAGCAGCACAGGCAGGGAGGGACAGCCCCAGCATTTT. Translation: CASSTGREGQPQHF. The chain joins TRBV11-2 to TRBJ1-5, with a tentative D call TRBD1 (5 bases). V dropped 5 bases and J dropped 7 bases, with 15 bases sitting between them. The CDR3 runs 14 residues. Germline lookup yields CDR1 SGHAT and CDR2 FQNNGV.

This clone has only one observation. The rearrangement uses TRBV2 and TRBJ2-3, with 11 bases identical to TRBD2. V lost 4 bases and J lost 7; bases outside the gene matches: 10. The CDR3 runs 16 residues. In germline, CDR1 is SNHLY, CDR2 FYNNEI. CDR3 nucleotides: TGTGCCAGCAGTGGGCCTACTAGCGGGAGATTAAATACGCAGTATTTT. It translates to CASSGPTSGRLNTQYF.

The gene calls are TRBV20-1 and TRBJ2-1; D is unclear. Germline V gene sequence: CDR1 DFQATT, CDR2 SNEGSKA (reference sequence). CDR3 length equals 12 residues. V was clipped by 3 bases and J by 9 bases, with 12 bases between them. CDR3 sequence reads: CSASSVSGEQFF. CDR3 sequence (DNA): TGCAGTGCTAGTTCAGTGTCGGGTGAGCAGTTCTTC.